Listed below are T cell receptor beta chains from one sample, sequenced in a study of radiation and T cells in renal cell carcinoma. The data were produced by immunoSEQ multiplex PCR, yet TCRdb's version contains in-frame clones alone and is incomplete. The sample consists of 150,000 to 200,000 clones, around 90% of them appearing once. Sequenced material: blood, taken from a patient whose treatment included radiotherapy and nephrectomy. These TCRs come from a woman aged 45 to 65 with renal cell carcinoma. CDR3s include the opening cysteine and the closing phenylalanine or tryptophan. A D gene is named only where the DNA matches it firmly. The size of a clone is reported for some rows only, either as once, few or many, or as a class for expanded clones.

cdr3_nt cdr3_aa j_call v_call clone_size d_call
TGTGCCAGCAGCGTTGGCAGCTCACAAGAGACCCAGTACTTC CASSVGSSQETQYF TRBJ2-5 TRBV9 . .
TGTGCCAGCAGCCGAATCACAGGGGCGGGGAGTGAAAAACTGTTTTTT CASSRITGAGSEKLFF TRBJ1-4 TRBV7-9 . TRBD1
TGTGCCAGCACCCCCAGGGAACTGCAAACCTACGAGCAGTACTTC CASTPRELQTYEQYF TRBJ2-7 TRBV6-1 . .
TGCGCCAGCAGCCAAGAGCCGGGACAGGGGGCCTATGGCTACACCTTC CASSQEPGQGAYGYTF TRBJ1-2 TRBV4-1 . TRBD1
TGTGCCAGCAGCCGACGGACAGGGGGGATTAATGAAAAACTGTTTTTT CASSRRTGGINEKLFF TRBJ1-4 TRBV5-6 . TRBD1
TGTGCCTGGAGTAAGGGGGCGGCTAATGAAAAACTGTTTTTT CAWSKGAANEKLFF TRBJ1-4 TRBV30 . TRBD1
TGTGCCAGCAGCTGGCCCCCGGGACAGGGGGCGAAAAATGAGCAGTTCTTC CASSWPPGQGAKNEQFF TRBJ2-1 TRBV7-9 . TRBD1
TGTGCCAGCAGCCTATTGGGGGTGATCACTGAAGCTTTCTTT CASSLLGVITEAFF TRBJ1-1 TRBV11-2 . .
TGTGCCAGCAGCCCGACAGGGAACTATGGCTACACCTTC CASSPTGNYGYTF TRBJ1-2 TRBV7-2 . TRBD1
TGTGCCAGCAGTGAAGCACGGGGGGCCGGTCAGCCCCAGCATTTT CASSEARGAGQPQHF TRBJ1-5 TRBV2 . .
TGTGCCACCAGCAGAGATCGCGGGGATCACACTGAAGCTTTCTTT CATSRDRGDHTEAFF TRBJ1-1 TRBV15 . .
TGTGCCAGTAGTAGGAGCGGGGGACCCTACAATGAGCAGTTCTTC CASSRSGGPYNEQFF TRBJ2-1 TRBV19 . TRBD2
TGTGCCAGTAGTCTCCCCGGGACTAGTCCCTACGAGCAGTACTTC CASSLPGTSPYEQYF TRBJ2-7 TRBV19 . TRBD2
TGTGCCAGTAGTACCGGACGGTTCTCCTACGAGCAGTACTTC CASSTGRFSYEQYF TRBJ2-7 TRBV19 . .
TGTGCCAGCAGGGCTACAGGCACCGGGGAGCTGTTTTTT CASRATGTGELFF TRBJ2-2 TRBV6-1 . .
TGTGCCAGCATGAGGCCCTGGGGCACCGGGGAGCTGTTTTTT CASMRPWGTGELFF TRBJ2-2 TRBV6-5 few .
TGTGCCAGCAGAGAGCCCGGGACGGTCTATGGCTACACCTTC CASREPGTVYGYTF TRBJ1-2 TRBV6-1 . .
TGTGCCAGCAGCTTAGCGGGAGGTGCCAGCTCCTACAATGAGCAGTTCTTC CASSLAGGASSYNEQFF TRBJ2-1 TRBV7-9 . .
TGTGCTAGTGGTACAGGGTTCTCTGAAGCTTTCTTT CASGTGFSEAFF TRBJ1-1 TRBV12-5 once .
TGCGCCAGCAGCCCGGGGGACAGGGCATCGGGTTCACCCCTCCACTTT CASSPGDRASGSPLHF TRBJ1-6 TRBV5-1 . TRBD1
TGTGCCAGCAGCCAAGAGCCAGGCAGCTATGGCTACACCTTC CASSQEPGSYGYTF TRBJ1-2 TRBV14 . .
TGTGCCAGCAGCCTGGACACCGTATTCTACGAGCAGTACTTC CASSLDTVFYEQYF TRBJ2-7 TRBV9 . .
TGTGCCAGCAGCTTAGAGGCCTACAATCAGCCCCAGCATTTT CASSLEAYNQPQHF TRBJ1-5 TRBV7-8 . .
TGCGCCAGCAGCGCGACATCGGCGAATTCACCCCTCCACTTT CASSATSANSPLHF TRBJ1-6 TRBV5-1 . .
TGTGCCAGCAGCTTAGGACAGGGTCCGTTTAAAGAGACCCAGTACTTC CASSLGQGPFKETQYF TRBJ2-5 TRBV5-4 . TRBD1
TGCAGTGGGAGATCAAACTATGGCTACACCTTC CSGRSNYGYTF TRBJ1-2 TRBV20-1 . .
TGTGCCAGCTCCCCTAGGTCGGGGAGCAATCAGCCCCAGCATTTT CASSPRSGSNQPQHF TRBJ1-5 TRBV6-5 . .
TGTGCCAGTAGTATAGATCGAACTAGCTGGGAGCAGTTCTTC CASSIDRTSWEQFF TRBJ2-1 TRBV19 . .
TGTGCCAGTACTCCTAGCGGGGGGGTCTCCTACAATGAGCAGTTCTTC CASTPSGGVSYNEQFF TRBJ2-1 TRBV19 . TRBD2
TGCAGCGCCCCCGGACTGAACACTGAAGCTTTCTTT CSAPGLNTEAFF TRBJ1-1 TRBV29-1 . .
TGCGCCAGCAGCCAAGACACTCTTTCACCCCTCCACTTT CASSQDTLSPLHF TRBJ1-6 TRBV4-3 . .
TGTGCCAGCAGCTTAGAAGTTGGGAATTCACCCCTCCACTTT CASSLEVGNSPLHF TRBJ1-6 TRBV7-2 few .
TGTGCTAGTGGTAACGGACTCTATGGCTACACCTTC CASGNGLYGYTF TRBJ1-2 TRBV12-5 . .
TGTGCCAGTAGTATTGGGGGGCGAAACTATGGCTACACCTTC CASSIGGRNYGYTF TRBJ1-2 TRBV19 . .
TGCGCCAGCAGCTTTGGGGACGGCTCCATGAACACTGAAGCTTTCTTT CASSFGDGSMNTEAFF TRBJ1-1 TRBV5-1 . .
TGTGCCAGCAGCTTGGTAACTAGCACAGATACGCAGTATTTT CASSLVTSTDTQYF TRBJ2-3 TRBV5-6 . .
TGCGCCAGCAGCTTTATGGGACAGGATTCCGGGGAGCTGTTTTTT CASSFMGQDSGELFF TRBJ2-2 TRBV5-1 . TRBD1
TGTGCCAGCAGCGTGGCCCGAAGGCGGCGTGAAGCTTTCTTT CASSVARRRREAFF TRBJ1-1 TRBV9 . .
TGTGCCAGCAGCATCCCGGGAGGGACGACGGGAGATGGCTACACCTTC CASSIPGGTTGDGYTF TRBJ1-2 TRBV21-1 . .
TGCAGCGCTGCTACTGGGACACGAAGCTATGGCTACACCTTC CSAATGTRSYGYTF TRBJ1-2 TRBV29-1 . .
TGTGCCAGCACCGGGACTGACACCGGGGAGCTGTTTTTT CASTGTDTGELFF TRBJ2-2 TRBV7-9 few .
TGCAGCGTCCGAGGGGGCTCCAAAAACATTCAGTACTTC CSVRGGSKNIQYF TRBJ2-4 TRBV29-1 . TRBD1